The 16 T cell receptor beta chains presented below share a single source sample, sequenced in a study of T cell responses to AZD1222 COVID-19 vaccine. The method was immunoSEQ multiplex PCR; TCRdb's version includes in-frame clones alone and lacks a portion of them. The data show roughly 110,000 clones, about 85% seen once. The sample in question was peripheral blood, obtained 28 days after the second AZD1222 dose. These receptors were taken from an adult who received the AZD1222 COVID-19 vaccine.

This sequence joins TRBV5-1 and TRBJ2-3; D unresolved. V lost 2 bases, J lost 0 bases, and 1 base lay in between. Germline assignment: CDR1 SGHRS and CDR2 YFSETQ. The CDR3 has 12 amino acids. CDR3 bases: TGCGCCAGCAGCTTAAGCACAGATACGCAGTATTTT. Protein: CASSLSTDTQYF.

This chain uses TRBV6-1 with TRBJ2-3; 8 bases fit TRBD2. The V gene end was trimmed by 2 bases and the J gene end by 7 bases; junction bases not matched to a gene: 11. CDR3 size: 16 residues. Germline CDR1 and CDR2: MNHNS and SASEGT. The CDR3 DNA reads TGTGCCAGCAGTGAACCCCAGCGGGGGCTACCTTATACGCAGTATTTT. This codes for CASSEPQRGLPYTQYF.

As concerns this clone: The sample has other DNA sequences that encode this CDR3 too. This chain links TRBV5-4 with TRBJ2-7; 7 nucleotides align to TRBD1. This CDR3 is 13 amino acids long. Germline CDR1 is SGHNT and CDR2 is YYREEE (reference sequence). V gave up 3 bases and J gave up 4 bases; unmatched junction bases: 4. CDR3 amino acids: CASSSTGSYEQYF. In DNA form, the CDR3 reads TGTGCCAGCAGCTCGACAGGGTCATACGAGCAGTACTTC.

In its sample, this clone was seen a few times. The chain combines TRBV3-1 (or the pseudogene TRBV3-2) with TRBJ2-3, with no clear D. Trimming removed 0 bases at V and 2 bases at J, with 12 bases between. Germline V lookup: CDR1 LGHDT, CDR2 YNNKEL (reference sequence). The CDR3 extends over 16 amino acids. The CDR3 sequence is CASSQEAGLLTDTQYF. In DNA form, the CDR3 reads TGTGCCAGCAGCCAAGAAGCCGGGCTACTCACAGATACGCAGTATTTT.

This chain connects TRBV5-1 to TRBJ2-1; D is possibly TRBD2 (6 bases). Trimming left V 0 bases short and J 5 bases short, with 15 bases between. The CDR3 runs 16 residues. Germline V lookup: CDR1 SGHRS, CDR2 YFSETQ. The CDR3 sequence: CASSLVLAGSNNEQFF. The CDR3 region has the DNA TGCGCCAGCAGCTTGGTGCTGGCGGGGTCTAACAATGAGCAGTTCTTC. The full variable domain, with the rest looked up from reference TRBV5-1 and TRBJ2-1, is KAGVTQTPRYLIKTRGQQVTLSCSPISGHRSVSWYQQTPGQGLQFLFEYFSETQRNKGNFPGRFSGRQFSNSRSEMNVSTLELGDSALYLCASSLVLAGSNNEQFFGPGTRLTVL.

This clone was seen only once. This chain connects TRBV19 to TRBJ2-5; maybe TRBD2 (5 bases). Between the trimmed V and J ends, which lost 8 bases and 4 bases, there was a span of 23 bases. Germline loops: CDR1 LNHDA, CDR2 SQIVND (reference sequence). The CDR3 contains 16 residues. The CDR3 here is CASRTTPSAGRETQYF. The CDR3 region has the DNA TGTGCCAGTCGCACCACACCCTCCGCGGGTAGAGAGACCCAGTACTTC. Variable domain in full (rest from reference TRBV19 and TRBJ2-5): DGGITQSPKYLFRKEGQNVTLSCEQNLNHDAMYWYRQDPGQGLRLIYYSQIVNDFQKGDIAEGYSVSREKKESFPLTVTSAQKNPTAFYLCASRTTPSAGRETQYFGPGTRLLVL.

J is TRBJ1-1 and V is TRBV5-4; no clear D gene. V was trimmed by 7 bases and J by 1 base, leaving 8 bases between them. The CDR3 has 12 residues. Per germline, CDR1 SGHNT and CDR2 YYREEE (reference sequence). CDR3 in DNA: TGTGCCAGCGGAGAGACGAACACTGAAGCTTTCTTT. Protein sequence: CASGETNTEAFF.

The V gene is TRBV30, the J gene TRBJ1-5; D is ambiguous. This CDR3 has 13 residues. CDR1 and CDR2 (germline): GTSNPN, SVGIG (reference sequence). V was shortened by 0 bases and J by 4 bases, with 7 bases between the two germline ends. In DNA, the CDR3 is TGTGCCTGGAGTGTGGGCAGGAATCAGCCCCAGCATTTT. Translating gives CAWSVGRNQPQHF.

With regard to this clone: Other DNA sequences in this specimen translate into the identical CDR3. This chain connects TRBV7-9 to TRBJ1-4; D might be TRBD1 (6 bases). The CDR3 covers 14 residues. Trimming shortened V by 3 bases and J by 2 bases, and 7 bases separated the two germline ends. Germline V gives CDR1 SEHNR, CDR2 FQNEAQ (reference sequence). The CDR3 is CASSFRGTNEKLFF. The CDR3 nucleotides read TGTGCCAGCAGCTTTAGGGGGACTAATGAAAAACTGTTTTTT.

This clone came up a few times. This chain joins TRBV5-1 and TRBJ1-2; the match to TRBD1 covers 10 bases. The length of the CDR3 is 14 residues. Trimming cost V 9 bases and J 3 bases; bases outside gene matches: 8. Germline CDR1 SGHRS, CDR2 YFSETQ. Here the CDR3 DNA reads TGCGCCACCACCCGGACAGGGGGGGACTATGGCTACACCTTC. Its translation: CATTRTGGDYGYTF. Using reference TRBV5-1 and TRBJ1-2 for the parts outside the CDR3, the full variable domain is KAGVTQTPRYLIKTRGQQVTLSCSPISGHRSVSWYQQTPGQGLQFLFEYFSETQRNKGNFPGRFSGRQFSNSRSEMNVSTLELGDSALYLCATTRTGGDYGYTFGSGTRLTVV.

CDR3 DNA sequence: TGTGCCAGCAGCTTAGATCGAGAATCCTACAATGAGCAGTTCTTC. Encoded protein: CASSLDRESYNEQFF. V gene TRBV5-5 combines with J gene TRBJ2-1; D call uncertain. The CDR3 totals 15 residues. Germline loops: CDR1 SGHKS, CDR2 YYEKEE (reference sequence). Between the trimmed V and J ends, which lost 2 bases and 1 base, there was a span of 10 bases.

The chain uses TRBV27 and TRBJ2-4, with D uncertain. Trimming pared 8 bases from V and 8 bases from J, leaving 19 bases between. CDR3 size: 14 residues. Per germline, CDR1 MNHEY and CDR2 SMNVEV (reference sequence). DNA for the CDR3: TGTGCCAGCCGTCCCCTCGGACCGTGGGACATTCAGTACTTC. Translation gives CASRPLGPWDIQYF.

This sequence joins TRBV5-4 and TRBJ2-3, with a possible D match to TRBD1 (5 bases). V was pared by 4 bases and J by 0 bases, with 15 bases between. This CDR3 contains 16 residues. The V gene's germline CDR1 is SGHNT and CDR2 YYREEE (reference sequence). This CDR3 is CASSPDSSTSTDTQYF. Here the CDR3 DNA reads TGTGCCAGCAGCCCTGACAGTTCGACTAGCACAGATACGCAGTATTTT.

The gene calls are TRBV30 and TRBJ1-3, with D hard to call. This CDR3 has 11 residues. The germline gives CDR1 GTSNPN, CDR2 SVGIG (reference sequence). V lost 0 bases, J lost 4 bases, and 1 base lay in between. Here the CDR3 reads CAWSVGNTIYF. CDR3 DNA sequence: TGTGCCTGGAGTGTAGGAAACACCATATATTTT.

CDR3 DNA: TGCGCCAGCAGCTTGGCTTCTAGCGGGGTTTACACCGGGGAGCTGTTTTTT. Amino acid sequence: CASSLASSGVYTGELFF. The genes are TRBV5-1 and TRBJ2-2; 9 nucleotides agree with TRBD2. The CDR3 sequence is 17 residues long. After removal of 0 bases from V and 3 bases from J, the junction contained 6 bases not matched to a gene. CDR1 is SGHRS, CDR2 YFSETQ, per germline.

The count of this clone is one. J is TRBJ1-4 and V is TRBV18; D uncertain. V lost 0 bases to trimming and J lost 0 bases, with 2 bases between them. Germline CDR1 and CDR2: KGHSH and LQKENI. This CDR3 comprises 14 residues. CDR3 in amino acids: CASSPPATNEKLFF. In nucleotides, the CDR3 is TGTGCCAGCTCACCACCGGCAACTAATGAAAAACTGTTTTTT.